The present entry profiles one T cell receptor (beta chain) with its context. After removal of 5 bases from V and 9 bases from J, the junction contained 5 bases not matched to a gene. CDR3 size: 12 residues. Germline CDR1 MNHEY, CDR2 SMNVEV (reference sequence). This record belongs to a study of blood T cell repertoires in COVID-19. Overall study: Both acute and convalescent COVID-19 samples were obtained from the United States, Italy and Spain. PBMCs, B-cell-depleted T cells, or T cells provided the cDNA or gDNA that made up the material.

Methods used by the authors: Quantification of nucleated cells was approximated via reference gene primer amplification. TCRdb keeps only in-frame clones here, not all; method: immunoSEQ multiplex PCR. Clone size and V and J calls were adopted from that table, with D and trimming inferred from the DNA. Here the sample spans about 140,000 clones, 84% being singletons. This rearrangement joins TRBV27 to TRBJ2-3; 7 positions agree with TRBD1. The source material was peripheral blood. The receptor comes from a human donor in a cohort sampled during active COVID-19. The CDR3 protein is CASSQDRQTQYF. The CDR3 coding sequence is TGTGCCAGCAGTCAGGACAGGCAAACGCAGTATTTT.